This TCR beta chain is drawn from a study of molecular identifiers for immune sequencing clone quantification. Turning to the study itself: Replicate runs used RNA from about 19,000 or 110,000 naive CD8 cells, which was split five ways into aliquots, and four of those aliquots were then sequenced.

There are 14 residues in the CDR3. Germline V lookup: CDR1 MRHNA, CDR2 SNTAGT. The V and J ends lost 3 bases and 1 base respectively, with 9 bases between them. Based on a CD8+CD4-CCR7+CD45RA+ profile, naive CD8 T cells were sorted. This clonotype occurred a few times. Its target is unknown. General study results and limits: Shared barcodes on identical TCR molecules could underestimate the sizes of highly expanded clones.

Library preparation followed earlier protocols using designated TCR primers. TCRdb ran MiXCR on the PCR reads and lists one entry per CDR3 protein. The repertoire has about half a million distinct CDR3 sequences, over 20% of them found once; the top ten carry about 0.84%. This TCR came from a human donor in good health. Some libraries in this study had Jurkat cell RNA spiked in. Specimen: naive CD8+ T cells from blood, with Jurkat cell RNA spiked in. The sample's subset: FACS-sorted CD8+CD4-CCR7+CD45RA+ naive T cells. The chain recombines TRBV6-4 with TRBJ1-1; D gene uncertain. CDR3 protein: CASSEDNENTEAFF. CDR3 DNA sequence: TGTGCCAGCAGTGAGGATAACGAGAACACTGAAGCTTTCTTT.